These 30 T cell receptor beta chains were all obtained from the same sample, sequenced in a study of blood T cell repertoires in COVID-19. Profiling relied on immunoSEQ multiplex PCR, and the TCRdb table lists in-frame clones only, not all of them. This table holds some 450,000 clones, approximately 90% found once. The sample was peripheral blood. Receptors originate from a woman aged 50 to 60 with COVID-19, enrolled during active disease.

V is TRBV29-1 and J is TRBJ2-7; TRBD1 matches 8 bases. CDR1 is SQVTM, CDR2 ANQGSEA, per germline. V trimming: 4 bases; J trimming: 5 bases; junction bases outside the gene matches: 10. The CDR3 has 14 amino acids. DNA of the CDR3: TGCAGCGTTGTAGGGACAGGTCGTATCGACGAGCAGTACTTC. Protein: CSVVGTGRIDEQYF.

The rearrangement joins TRBV5-4 to TRBJ2-4; D not resolved. The CDR3 has 13 amino acids. The germline V gene encodes CDR1 SGHNT and CDR2 YYREEE (reference sequence). Between the trimmed V and J ends, which lost 4 bases and 1 base, there was a span of 6 bases. CDR3 nucleotide sequence: TGTGCCAGCAGCCAAGCTGCCAAAAACATTCAGTACTTC. This encodes CASSQAAKNIQYF.

V and J are TRBV14 and TRBJ1-2; D remains unclear. The CDR3 covers 15 residues. Germline assignment: CDR1 SGHDN and CDR2 FVKESK. Trimming stripped 0 bases from V and 4 bases from J, with 12 bases between. The DNA for the CDR3 is TGTGCCAGCAGCCAAGATTCACAGCTACTCTATGGCTACACCTTC. This gives the protein CASSQDSQLLYGYTF.

This clone showed up just once. This chain joins TRBV10-3 and TRBJ2-3, with D possibly matching TRBD2 (6 bases). The CDR3 loop spans 13 amino acids. CDR1 and CDR2 from the germline V gene are ENHRY and SYGVKD. The V end was cut by 11 bases, the J end by 3 bases, with 15 bases between. The CDR3 is CAVLAGGTDTQYF. CDR3 bases: TGTGCCGTACTGGCCGGGGGAACAGATACGCAGTATTTT.

The table lists this clone with a few counts. The chain couples TRBV3-1 (or the pseudogene TRBV3-2) to TRBJ2-1; no definite D call. V lost 0 bases, J lost 3 bases, and 6 bases lay in between. The CDR3 contains 14 residues. Per germline, CDR1 LGHDT and CDR2 YNNKEL (reference sequence). In nucleotides, the CDR3 is TGTGCCAGCAGCCAAGATCCCTACTACAATGAGCAGTTCTTC. Translated: CASSQDPYYNEQFF.

The chain recombines TRBV25-1 with TRBJ2-7; TRBD2 is a possible D gene (6 bases). From germline, CDR1 is MGHDK and CDR2 SYGVNS. The CDR3 length is 16 residues. Trimming cost V 5 bases and J 5 bases, with 22 bases left between them. CDR3 nucleotide sequence: TGTGCCAGCAGTCCCCAGGGTTTACGGGGGTCCGACGAGCAGTACTTC. Translated, it gives CASSPQGLRGSDEQYF.

In DNA, the CDR3 is TGTGCCTGGAGTGCGGGGACAGGGCACGGCACAGATACGCAGTATTTT. Residues: CAWSAGTGHGTDTQYF. V and J are TRBV30 and TRBJ2-3; 9 bases are a match to TRBD1. Trimming took 1 base from V and 1 from J; bases not matched to a gene: 6. The CDR3 is made up of 16 amino acids. Germline CDR1 is GTSNPN and CDR2 is SVGIG (reference sequence). Using reference TRBV30 and TRBJ2-3 for the parts outside the CDR3, the full variable domain is SQTIHQWPATLVQPVGSPLSLECTVEGTSNPNLYWYRQAAGRGLQLLFYSVGIGQISSEVPQNLSASRPQDRQFILSSKKLLLSDSGFYLCAWSAGTGHGTDTQYFGPGTRLTVL.

V is TRBV12-3 or TRBV12-4 and J is TRBJ2-5, with D possibly TRBD1 on 5 matching bases. The CDR3 contains 13 residues. The V end lost 6 bases, the J end lost 0 bases, and 8 bases lay between the germline ends. In DNA form, the CDR3 reads TGTGCCAGCAGGAAGACAGACCAAGAGACCCAGTACTTC. This codes for CASRKTDQETQYF.

The chain carries TRBV6-1 and TRBJ2-1, with TRBD2 identical over 8 bases. Germline lookup yields CDR1 MNHNS and CDR2 SASEGT. Trimming at V came to 4 bases and at J to 5 bases, leaving 19 bases not matched to a gene. The CDR3 is made up of 19 amino acids. CDR3 loop: CASSVFPLGGRGVNNEQFF. For the CDR3, the DNA is TGTGCCAGCAGTGTCTTCCCCCTCGGCGGGCGGGGGGTTAACAATGAGCAGTTCTTC.

The CDR3 DNA reads TGTGCCTGGACCCCCCCAGGGCCCTACTACGAGCAGTACTTC. Translated: CAWTPPGPYYEQYF. This chain uses TRBV30 with TRBJ2-7, with a possible D match to TRBD1 (5 bases). Germline CDR1 GTSNPN, CDR2 SVGIG (reference sequence). CDR3 length equals 14 residues. V was shortened by 4 bases and J by 3 bases, with 16 bases between the two germline ends.

V and J are TRBV11-2 and TRBJ2-1; 9 bases are a match to TRBD2. The CDR3 contains 18 residues. The V gene end was trimmed by 3 bases and the J gene end by 0 bases; junction bases not matched to a gene: 9. Per the germline V gene, CDR1 is SGHAT and CDR2 is FQNNGV. The CDR3 nucleotides read TGTGCCAGCAGCTTCGGACTAGCGAGAGGTCTCTCCTACAATGAGCAGTTCTTC. This translates into CASSFGLARGLSYNEQFF.

The chain is built from TRBV6-5 and TRBJ1-1, with TRBD1 matching 7 bases. The length of the CDR3 is 14 residues. CDR1 is MNHEY and CDR2 is SVGAGI in the germline V gene. After removal of 7 bases from V and 3 bases from J, the junction contained 8 bases not matched to a gene. The CDR3: CASTDRASHTEAFF. The CDR3 DNA sequence: TGTGCCAGCACCGACAGGGCCTCTCACACTGAAGCTTTCTTT.

Note on this clone: One end of the junction does not line up with germline, which may come from a read error. The chain employs TRBV12-3 or TRBV12-4 and TRBJ2-4; possibly TRBD1 for D (6 bases). The CDR3 consists of 10 residues. CDR3 protein: CASSPAPGDF. The CDR3 region has the DNA TGTGCCAGCAGCCCCGCCCCAGGGGACTTC.

The rearrangement links TRBV19 to TRBJ2-2; the D gene is possibly TRBD1 (6 bases). The ends were cut back, 7 bases at V and 6 bases at J, with 12 bases in the middle. Per germline, CDR1 LNHDA and CDR2 SQIVND (reference sequence). CDR3 size: 13 residues. CDR3 nucleotides: TGTGCCAGTAAAGGGACATCGGCCGGGGAGCTGTTTTTT. It specifies CASKGTSAGELFF.

The gene calls are TRBV5-1 and TRBJ2-1, with 8 nucleotides matching TRBD2. The CDR3 has 16 amino acids. Unmatched junction bases numbered 9, after V lost 0 bases and J lost 7 bases. The germline V gene encodes CDR1 SGHRS and CDR2 YFSETQ. DNA for the CDR3: TGCGCCAGCAGCTTGGCCACGGGGGGGCATTGGAATGAGCAGTTCTTC. Translation: CASSLATGGHWNEQFF.

V is TRBV2 and J is TRBJ2-7, with TRBD2 identical over 10 bases. Germline values: CDR1 SNHLY, CDR2 FYNNEI. The CDR3 has 14 residues. V was clipped by 5 bases and J by 2 bases; unmatched bases: 3. The CDR3 spells CASSRLAGPYEQYF. The CDR3 DNA follows: TGTGCCAGCAGTCGACTAGCGGGCCCCTACGAGCAGTACTTC.

This chain joins TRBV13 and TRBJ2-1; 16 nucleotides line up with TRBD2. The V segment lost 5 bases and the J segment 0 bases; nucleotides outside the gene matches: 7. Germline V gene sequence: CDR1 PRHDT, CDR2 FYEKMQ (reference sequence). This CDR3 region has 19 residues. CDR3 loop: CASSPGTSGGESSYNEQFF. In DNA form, the CDR3 reads TGTGCCAGCAGCCCCGGGACTAGCGGGGGGGAGAGCTCCTACAATGAGCAGTTCTTC.

V and J are TRBV19 and TRBJ2-1; D might be TRBD1 (6 bases). V was clipped by 5 bases and J by 8 bases, with 13 bases between them. Germline loops: CDR1 LNHDA, CDR2 SQIVND (reference sequence). This CDR3 has 13 amino acids. CDR3 DNA: TGTGCCAGTAGTCGGGGACAAAGCGATGAGCAGTTCTTC. Translated: CASSRGQSDEQFF.

This rearrangement joins TRBV19 to TRBJ2-7, with D maybe TRBD1 (6 bases). The CDR3 contains 15 residues. The ends were cut back, 5 bases at V and 3 bases at J, with 17 bases in the middle. Germline loops: CDR1 LNHDA, CDR2 SQIVND (reference sequence). The CDR3 sequence is CASSSGAGANYEQYF. In DNA form, the CDR3 reads TGTGCCAGTAGTTCAGGGGCAGGGGCAAACTACGAGCAGTACTTC.

This rearrangement joins TRBV5-1 to TRBJ2-1; D may be TRBD2 (6 bases). Trimming left V 4 bases short and J 5 bases short, with 10 bases between. The germline gives CDR1 SGHRS, CDR2 YFSETQ. CDR3 length: 13 amino acids. For the CDR3, the DNA is TGCGCCAGCAGCCTCGGACTAAACAATGAGCAGTTCTTC. Its protein is CASSLGLNNEQFF.

The chain links TRBV27 to TRBJ2-7, with D perhaps matching TRBD1 (6 bases). With 0 bases removed from V and 0 bases from J, the gap between germline ends came to 9 bases. The germline CDR1 and CDR2 sequences are MNHEY and SMNVEV (reference sequence). CDR3 length equals 15 residues. CDR3 sequence reads: CASSLSSQGSYEQYF. For the CDR3, the DNA is TGTGCCAGCAGTTTATCGTCACAGGGCTCCTACGAGCAGTACTTC.

The rearrangement links TRBV30 to TRBJ1-4, with 9 bases fitting TRBD1. Germline CDR1 is GTSNPN and CDR2 is SVGIG (reference sequence). Trimming removed 3 bases from V and 6 bases from J; junction bases left unmatched: 2. CDR3 size: 13 residues. The CDR3 DNA is TGTGCCTGGAGCGGGGACAGGGATGAAAAACTGTTTTTT. It translates to CAWSGDRDEKLFF.

The chain recombines TRBV6-5 with TRBJ1-1; D gene uncertain. This CDR3 spans 12 amino acids. Germline CDR1 MNHEY, CDR2 SVGAGI. V gave up 5 bases and J gave up 6 bases, with 10 bases separating them. CDR3 DNA: TGTGCCAGCAGTAGAACCCGGGCTGAAGCTTTCTTT. It encodes CASSRTRAEAFF.

This chain uses TRBV6-1 with TRBJ2-1; 12 bases line up with TRBD2. CDR1 MNHNS and CDR2 SASEGT come from the germline V gene. The CDR3 length is 16 residues. Trimming at V came to 4 bases and at J to 8 bases, leaving 9 bases not matched to a gene. DNA of the CDR3: TGTGCCAGCAGTGGGGTTCTAGCGGGGGGGCCCTATGAGCAGTTCTTC. Its protein is CASSGVLAGGPYEQFF.

The chain is built from TRBV6-5 and TRBJ2-7; D possibly corresponds to TRBD2 (5 bases). This CDR3 region has 13 residues. V was shortened by 2 bases and J by 1 base, with 6 bases between the two germline ends. CDR1 is MNHEY, CDR2 SVGAGI, per germline. The CDR3 DNA sequence: TGTGCCAGCAGTTACGGAGGTTCCTACGAGCAGTACTTC. Translating it yields CASSYGGSYEQYF.

The V and J genes are TRBV4-1 and TRBJ2-7; 8 nucleotides agree with TRBD1. Trimming at V came to 1 base and at J to 6 bases, leaving 2 bases not matched to a gene. The CDR3 has 13 residues. Germline assignment: CDR1 MGHRA and CDR2 YSYEKL. CDR3 sequence reads: CASSQGTGFEQYF. The CDR3 region has the DNA TGCGCCAGCAGCCAAGGGACAGGGTTCGAGCAGTACTTC.

This sequence joins TRBV5-6 and TRBJ1-2, with TRBD1 as a possible D gene (5 bases). The CDR3 runs 15 residues. Per germline, CDR1 SGHDT and CDR2 YYEEEE. Trimming took 0 bases from V and 7 from J, leaving 16 bases between them. The chain's CDR3 is CASSLAKKGVAGYTF. As DNA, the CDR3 is TGTGCCAGCAGCTTGGCCAAGAAAGGGGTGGCTGGCTACACCTTC.

J is TRBJ1-4 and V is TRBV20-1; a possible D gene is TRBD1 (6 bases). Trimming cost V 5 bases and J 8 bases, with 9 bases left between them. Per the germline V gene, CDR1 is DFQATT and CDR2 is SNEGSKA (reference sequence). There are 11 residues in the CDR3. This chain's CDR3 is CSAFQGEKLFF. The CDR3 region has the DNA TGCAGTGCTTTCCAGGGGGAAAAACTGTTTTTT.

V usage is TRBV6-5 and J usage is TRBJ1-1; D might be TRBD1 (5 bases). Per the germline V gene, CDR1 is MNHEY and CDR2 is SVGAGI. The CDR3 sequence is 11 residues long. V was trimmed by 11 bases and J by 7 bases, leaving 14 bases between them. CDR3 nucleotide sequence: TGTGCCGCGGAGGGGCGGGTTGAAGCTTTCTTT. It encodes CAAEGRVEAFF.

The V call is TRBV27, the J call TRBJ1-2, with TRBD1 matching over 10 bases. The ends lost 2 bases at V and 7 bases at J; junction bases unmatched: 4. Germline V lookup: CDR1 MNHEY, CDR2 SMNVEV (reference sequence). The length of the CDR3 is 14 residues. This CDR3 reads CASSLVWTGGGYTF. The CDR3 DNA reads TGTGCCAGCAGTTTAGTCTGGACAGGGGGTGGCTACACCTTC.